Listed below are T cell receptor beta chains from one sample, sequenced in a study of OX40 agonist ivuxolimab in advanced cancers. TCRdb's copy holds only in-frame clones and misses some; the assay was immunoSEQ multiplex PCR. This sample has some 70,000 clones; around four fifths occur once, and the top ten carry roughly 0.4%. This specimen was CD4+ or CD8+ T cells sorted from blood, taken in a trial of the OX40 agonist ivuxolimab. The source of these receptors is an adult with an advanced solid tumor such as melanoma, head and neck, liver or kidney cancer. Each CDR3 is given with its conserved first and last residue. The order of the fields is J gene, clone size, V gene, D gene, CDR3 DNA, CDR3 protein. A D gene is named only where the DNA matches it firmly. Where a row states a size, it is once, few, many or the class of an expanded clone; other rows omit it.

TRBJ1-4	NA	TRBV28	TRBD1	TGTGCCAGCAGTTCCGGGGGACAGGGAAAGGAAAAACTGTTTTTT	CASSSGGQGKEKLFF
TRBJ1-2	NA	TRBV6-1	NA	TGTGCCAGCAGCGAAACCGGGACCAGCTATGGCTACACCTTC	CASSETGTSYGYTF
TRBJ2-1	once	TRBV6-5	TRBD1	TGTGCCAGCAGTTACTCGTTCAGGACAGGACACAATGAGCAGTTCTTC	CASSYSFRTGHNEQFF
TRBJ1-5	NA	TRBV6-5	NA	TGTGCCAGCAGTTATGGTCAGGGTAGTGGTCAGCCCCAGCATTTT	CASSYGQGSGQPQHF
TRBJ2-7	NA	TRBV11-2	TRBD1	TGTGCCAGCAGCTTAGCCCGACAGGGGAAGTACTACGAGCAGTACTTC	CASSLARQGKYYEQYF
TRBJ1-1	NA	TRBV5-1	TRBD1	TGCGCCAGCAGCCCGCCTGACAGGGTGAACACTGAAGCTTTCTTT	CASSPPDRVNTEAFF
TRBJ2-2	NA	TRBV6-6	NA	TGTGCCAGCAATCCCCAAGGCGAAGGCGGGGAGCTGTTTTTT	CASNPQGEGGELFF
TRBJ2-5	once	TRBV6-5	NA	TGTGCCAGCAGTTACACCAGTGGCGTGACCCAGTACTTC	CASSYTSGVTQYF
TRBJ2-1	NA	TRBV19	TRBD2	TGTGCCAGTAGTAAACGGATGACTAGCGGGAGGGTGGGCAATGAGCAGTTCTTC	CASSKRMTSGRVGNEQFF
TRBJ1-2	once	TRBV5-1	NA	TGCGCCAGCAGCTTAGAGGAAAGCGGTCTTGGCTACACCTTC	CASSLEESGLGYTF
TRBJ1-2	NA	TRBV18	TRBD1	TGTGCCAGCTCACCGACAGGGGAAAACTATGGCTACACCTTC	CASSPTGENYGYTF
TRBJ1-5	once	TRBV27	NA	TGTGCCAGCAGTCCGAGGGGGGGGCAACAGCCCCAGCATTTT	CASSPRGGQQPQHF
TRBJ1-2	NA	TRBV28	TRBD1	TGTGCCAGCAGACCCCTCGGACAGGGAACTAACTATGGCTACACCTTC	CASRPLGQGTNYGYTF
TRBJ2-5	few	TRBV29-1	TRBD1	TGCAGCGCTACAGGGGGCGCAGAGACCCAGTACTTC	CSATGGAETQYF
TRBJ2-5	NA	TRBV4-1	NA	TGCGCCAGCAGCCAAGCGCCTCAAGAGACCCAGTACTTC	CASSQAPQETQYF
TRBJ2-3	NA	TRBV18	NA	TGTGCCAGCTCACCCGCCCTCACAGATACGCAGTATTTT	CASSPALTDTQYF
TRBJ2-2	NA	TRBV5-7	TRBD2	TGTGCCAGCAGCTCGATCCCGGGTTCTAGCGGGAGGACACGGGGAGCTGTTTTT	CASSSIPGSSGRTRGAVF
TRBJ2-1	NA	TRBV18	TRBD1	TGTGCCAGCTCACACGGGACAGGGTCCTACAATGAGCAGTTCTTC	CASSHGTGSYNEQFF
TRBJ1-4	NA	TRBV18	TRBD1	TGTGCCAGCTCACCTTCGACAGGGAGGGGTGAAAAACTGTTTTTT	CASSPSTGRGEKLFF
TRBJ2-2	NA	TRBV7-3	TRBD2	TGTGCCAGCAGCTTGTTTAGCGGGAGAGATGGTACCGGGGAGCTGTTTTTT	CASSLFSGRDGTGELFF
TRBJ2-2	NA	TRBV6-5	NA	TGTGCCAGCCGACGAACAGCGAACACCGGGGAGCTGTTTTTT	CASRRTANTGELFF
TRBJ1-3	NA	TRBV14	NA	TGTGCCAGCAGCCAGGGACTGGGAAAGGCGGGAAACACCATATATTTT	CASSQGLGKAGNTIYF
TRBJ2-6	NA	TRBV28	TRBD1	TGTGCCAGCAGTTCTCAGGGGGCTGGGGCCAACGTCCTGACTTTC	CASSSQGAGANVLTF
TRBJ1-2	NA	TRBV4-1	TRBD1	TGCGCCAGCAGCCAAATAGGGACAGGCAACTATGGCTACACCTTC	CASSQIGTGNYGYTF
TRBJ1-2	NA	TRBV28	NA	TGTGCCAGCAGAGGGCTCTATGGCTACACCTTC	CASRGLYGYTF